Sequencing of this T cell receptor beta chain was carried out in a study of blood T cell repertoires in COVID-19. The assay was immunoSEQ multiplex PCR, and TCRdb's table has in-frame clones only and misses some. The profile shows under 300,000 clones, approximately 91% of them singletons. Participant-given clinical history determined each cohort assignment. Sequenced: PBMCs or T cells enriched from blood (not recorded which). The clonotype comes from a woman between 40 and 50 years old who had recovered from COVID-19.

CDR3 DNA: TGTGCCACCAGCATGGGACAGGGCTTTTCGACTGAAGCTTTCTTT. It is translated as CATSMGQGFSTEAFF. The rearrangement joins TRBV15 to TRBJ1-1; 9 bases are a match to TRBD1. V was clipped by 4 bases and J by 5 bases; unmatched bases: 8. Per the germline V gene, CDR1 is LNHNV and CDR2 is YYDKDF (reference sequence). The CDR3 totals 15 residues.